A selection of T cell receptor beta chains follows, all from one sample in a study of early T cells in non-severe SARS-CoV-2 infection. TCRdb reprocessed the 5' RACE reads via MiXCR and lists one record per CDR3 protein. The sample lists 75,000 or so distinct CDR3 sequences, around 10% occurring once. The specimen was whole blood, collected at baseline. The receptor set was obtained from an adult who was a healthcare worker with PCR-confirmed SARS-CoV-2 infection or an uninfected control (not recorded which). CDR3s include the opening cysteine and the closing phenylalanine or tryptophan. The D gene is left open where the match is weak. The listing skips clone size in some rows; elsewhere it reads once, few, many or a size class.

TGCGCCAGCAGCCTAGTGGGAACCATTTCCACAGATACGCAGTATTTT	CASSLVGTISTDTQYF	TRBV5-1	.	.	TRBJ2-3
TGTGCCAGCAGCCCCGGGAGGCAGGGGATGTATTTT	CASSPGRQGMYF	TRBV7-9	many	.	TRBJ1-5
TGTGCCAGCAGTTTCTATCGCCAAGCGCAGTACTTC	CASSFYRQAQYF	TRBV12-3/TRBV12-4	.	.	TRBJ2-7
TGTGCCATCAGTCTGAGCGCCATACAAGAGACCCAGTACTTC	CAISLSAIQETQYF	TRBV10-3	many	.	TRBJ2-5
TGTGCCAGCAGCTTAACCAGTAGGCTGGACACCATTTTGAGGGAGCAGTACTTC	CASSLTSRLDTILREQYF	TRBV4-2	medium-sized	.	TRBJ2-7
TGTGCCAGCAGCCCGAGCCCAGATACGCAGTATTTT	CASSPSPDTQYF	TRBV5-4	few	.	TRBJ2-3
TGTGCCAGCACTCGGACAGGGGGCGACTATGGCTACACCTTC	CASTRTGGDYGYTF	TRBV18	few	TRBD1	TRBJ1-2
TGTGCCAGCAGTCCACAGGGCGCAGATACGCAGTATTTT	CASSPQGADTQYF	TRBV2	few	.	TRBJ2-3
TGTGCCAGCAGCTCTTTAGGAGCCGCAGATACGCAGTATTTT	CASSSLGAADTQYF	TRBV7-3	.	.	TRBJ2-3
TGTGCCATCAGTCTGACAGGGCGGAACGGGGAGCTGTTTTTT	CAISLTGRNGELFF	TRBV10-3	.	TRBD1	TRBJ2-2
TGTGCCAGCAGCCTAGAAGTCTCCCTTGAGCAGTTCTTC	CASSLEVSLEQFF	TRBV3-1	.	.	TRBJ2-1
TGTGCCACCGTCTCAGATACGCAGTATTTT	CATVSDTQYF	TRBV24-1	.	.	TRBJ2-3
TGTGCCAGCAGCTTACGATCGGTGATGAACACTGAAGCTTTCTTT	CASSLRSVMNTEAFF	TRBV7-3	few	.	TRBJ1-1
TGCAGCGCCTCAGGGGGAGAAGAGACCCAGTACTTC	CSASGGEETQYF	TRBV29-1	.	TRBD1	TRBJ2-5
TGCGCCAGCAGCGTTGGGAGGAGCGGCACAGATACGCAGTATTTT	CASSVGRSGTDTQYF	TRBV5-1	many	.	TRBJ2-3
TGTGCCAGCAGCCCGCGGACAGGGGAGGGGACAGATACGCAGTATTTT	CASSPRTGEGTDTQYF	TRBV11-1	.	TRBD1	TRBJ2-3
TGTGCCAGCTCCCCCGGCGGTAGACCTAATGAAAAACTGTTTTTT	CASSPGGRPNEKLFF	TRBV18	many	.	TRBJ1-4
TGTGCCAGCAGCTTGGGCCGGGGACTGGACACCGGGGAGCTGTTTTTT	CASSLGRGLDTGELFF	TRBV5-4	many	.	TRBJ2-2
TGTGCCAGCAGCTCAGGACAGGGGCGCGATGAGCAGTTCTTC	CASSSGQGRDEQFF	TRBV5-4	many	TRBD1	TRBJ2-1
TGTGCCAGCAGGTCCTTGACTGGAAACGGGGAGCTGTTTTTT	CASRSLTGNGELFF	TRBV14	.	.	TRBJ2-2
TGTGCCAGCGGGTGGGGCGTGAGTTCTCCCTCTGGGGCCAACGTCCTGACTTTC	CASGWGVSSPSGANVLTF	TRBV5-5	many	.	TRBJ2-6
TGTGCCAGCAGTTACTTTAAGGGGGGCTATGGCTACACCTTC	CASSYFKGGYGYTF	TRBV6-6	.	.	TRBJ1-2
TGTGCCAGCAGCCACCCACAGGGCTACGAGCAGTACTTC	CASSHPQGYEQYF	TRBV3-1	many	.	TRBJ2-7
TGTGCCAGCAGTGAGAGGCCGGTCTTGGACGAGCAGTACTTC	CASSERPVLDEQYF	TRBV6-1	many	.	TRBJ2-7
TGTGCCAGCAGCGCAGAGGGGCGGGGCGCCTACAATGAGCAGTTCTTC	CASSAEGRGAYNEQFF	TRBV7-2	few	.	TRBJ2-1
TGTGCCTGGAAAAGGGGAAAAGCTTTCTTT	CAWKRGKAFF	TRBV30	.	.	TRBJ1-1
TGTGCCAGTAGTATACAGGGATCGAACACCGGGGAGCTGTTTTTT	CASSIQGSNTGELFF	TRBV19	few	.	TRBJ2-2
TGCAGTGCTTCGCGGACTAGCGGGATCAATGAGCAGTTCTTC	CSASRTSGINEQFF	TRBV20-1	.	TRBD2	TRBJ2-1
TGTGCCAGCAGCCGGGATAGTAGGGGGAACACCGGGGAGCTGTTTTTT	CASSRDSRGNTGELFF	TRBV4-2	many	.	TRBJ2-2
TGTGCCAGCAGTTTAGAGGTGGGGCCCACCACAGATACGCAGTATTTT	CASSLEVGPTTDTQYF	TRBV12-3/TRBV12-4	.	.	TRBJ2-3
TGTGCCAGCAGCCAAGAGGCGGGGGGGCCCCACAATGAGCAGTTCTTC	CASSQEAGGPHNEQFF	TRBV4-2	many	TRBD2	TRBJ2-1
TGTGCCAGCAGTGTGGGGACAGCCTACAATGAGCAGTTCTTC	CASSVGTAYNEQFF	TRBV2	many	TRBD1	TRBJ2-1
TGCAGTGCTTATCGACTAGCGGGGGGTAACTACAATGAGCAGTTCTTC	CSAYRLAGGNYNEQFF	TRBV20-1	few	TRBD2	TRBJ2-1
TGCAGTGCCATGGAGGGACCGAACAATTCACCCCTCCACTTT	CSAMEGPNNSPLHF	TRBV20-1	.	.	TRBJ1-6
TGCAGTGCTACCGGGACAGGGGAATTCACAGATACGCAGTATTTT	CSATGTGEFTDTQYF	TRBV20-1	.	TRBD1	TRBJ2-3
TGTGCCAGCTCACCAGGACTAGCGGTCTCCTACGAGCAGTACTTC	CASSPGLAVSYEQYF	TRBV18	few	TRBD2	TRBJ2-7
TGTGCCAGCAGCTTATCGCGGGGGGATCAAGAGACCCAGTACTTC	CASSLSRGDQETQYF	TRBV7-3	many	TRBD2	TRBJ2-5